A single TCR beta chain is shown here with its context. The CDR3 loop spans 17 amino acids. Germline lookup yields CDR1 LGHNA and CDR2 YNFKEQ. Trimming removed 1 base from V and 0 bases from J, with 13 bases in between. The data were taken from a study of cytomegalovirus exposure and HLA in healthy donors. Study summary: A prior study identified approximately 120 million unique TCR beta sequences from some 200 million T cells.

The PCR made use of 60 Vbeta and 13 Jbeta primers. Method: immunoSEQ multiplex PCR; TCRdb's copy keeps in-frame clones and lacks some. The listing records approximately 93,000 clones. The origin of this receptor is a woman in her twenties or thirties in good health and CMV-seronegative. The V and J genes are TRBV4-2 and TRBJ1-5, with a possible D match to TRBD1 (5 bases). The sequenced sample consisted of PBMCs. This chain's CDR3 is CASSQGRAGVSNQPQHF. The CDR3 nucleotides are TGTGCCAGCAGCCAAGGTAGGGCGGGGGTTAGCAATCAGCCCCAGCATTTT.